One sample yielded the 29 T cell receptor beta chains listed below, sequenced in a study of blood T cell repertoires in COVID-19. Measured with immunoSEQ multiplex PCR; TCRdb has only the in-frame clones, and not every one. This table has approximately 160,000 clones, roughly 90% appearing once. Sequencing was done on a sample of peripheral blood. The receptors were sampled from a man aged 50-60 years with acute or convalescent COVID-19.

The CDR3 DNA reads as TGTGCCAGCACCTCCTACGGGGGGCGGCCCGAAGCTTTCTTT. This gives the protein CASTSYGGRPEAFF. J is TRBJ1-1 and V is TRBV28; possible D gene TRBD1, 6 bases. Germline loops: CDR1 MDHEN, CDR2 SYDVKM. Trimming took off 7 bases at V and 8 bases at J, with 20 bases between the two ends. This CDR3 is built from 14 residues.

The J gene is TRBJ1-4, the V gene TRBV28; D remains unclear. With 7 bases removed from V and 8 bases from J, the gap between germline ends came to 11 bases. CDR1 is MDHEN and CDR2 is SYDVKM in the germline V gene. The CDR3 length is 12 residues. The CDR3 DNA reads TGTGCCAGCACAGGCCCCGAGGAAAAACTGTTTTTT. Its protein product is CASTGPEEKLFF.

This clone was observed a few times. V is TRBV19 and J is TRBJ1-5; 9 bases line up with TRBD1. Germline V gives CDR1 LNHDA, CDR2 SQIVND (reference sequence). The CDR3 has 15 amino acids. V lost 1 base and J lost 5; bases outside the gene matches: 3. CDR3 bases: TGTGCCAGTAGTATAGCGGGACAGGGACATCAGCCCCAGCATTTT. This codes for CASSIAGQGHQPQHF.

The V and J genes are TRBV19 and TRBJ1-1, with TRBD1 matching 7 bases. V dropped 7 bases and J dropped 1; count of bases not matched to a gene: 12. Germline assignment: CDR1 LNHDA and CDR2 SQIVND (reference sequence). This CDR3 is built from 16 residues. The CDR3 here is CASKGFRDSQNTEAFF. The CDR3 region has the DNA TGTGCCAGTAAGGGCTTCCGGGACAGTCAGAACACTGAAGCTTTCTTT.

This clone was recorded only once. This sequence joins TRBV30 and TRBJ1-1; tentative D call: TRBD1 (5 bases). The V and J ends lost 4 bases and 0 bases respectively, with 12 bases between them. The CDR3 loop spans 14 amino acids. In germline, CDR1 is GTSNPN, CDR2 SVGIG (reference sequence). Here the CDR3 reads CAWTPTVMNTEAFF. CDR3 DNA: TGTGCCTGGACCCCGACAGTGATGAACACTGAAGCTTTCTTT.

V gene TRBV5-6 combines with J gene TRBJ2-5, with 9 bases that match TRBD2. This CDR3 is 15 amino acids long. Germline CDR1 is SGHDT and CDR2 is YYEEEE. The V gene end was trimmed by 0 bases and the J gene end by 6 bases; junction bases not matched to a gene: 6. CDR3: CASSLGAGGQKTQYF. CDR3 nucleotides: TGTGCCAGCAGCTTGGGCGCGGGGGGGCAAAAGACCCAGTACTTC.

The chain joins TRBV18 to TRBJ1-6; D perhaps matches TRBD1 (5 bases). Trimming removed 2 bases from V and 6 bases from J, with 11 bases in between. The CDR3 totals 15 residues. CDR1 is KGHSH, CDR2 LQKENI, per germline. The CDR3 nucleotides read TGTGCCAGCTCACCAGAAGGGGTGGGTAATTCACCCCTCCACTTT. Amino acid sequence: CASSPEGVGNSPLHF.

This sequence joins TRBV7-2 and TRBJ2-5; 9 nucleotides match TRBD2. The trim removed 2 bases at V and 4 bases at J, leaving 17 bases unmatched. CDR1 and CDR2 from the germline V gene are SGHTA and FQGNSA. This CDR3 comprises 19 residues. The CDR3 region is CASSLNGLIAGVFAETQYF. Here the CDR3 DNA reads TGTGCCAGCAGCTTAAACGGACTAATAGCGGGAGTTTTCGCAGAGACCCAGTACTTC.

The chain combines TRBV11-2 with TRBJ2-5; the match to TRBD1 covers 7 bases. Looked up from germline, CDR1 is SGHAT and CDR2 is FQNNGV. V lost 5 bases, J lost 2 bases, and 8 bases stayed unmatched. This CDR3 is built from 15 residues. The chain's CDR3 is CASSHIPGQQETQYF. The CDR3, as DNA: TGTGCCAGCAGCCATATACCGGGACAGCAAGAGACCCAGTACTTC.

The rearrangement joins TRBV7-9 to TRBJ2-5, with TRBD1 matching over 8 bases. This CDR3 contains 15 residues. Per germline, CDR1 SEHNR and CDR2 FQNEAQ (reference sequence). After removal of 5 bases from V and 5 bases from J, the junction contained 10 bases not matched to a gene. CDR3 nucleotide sequence: TGTGCCAGCAGCCAAACGCTCCGGGACAGGGAGACCCAGTACTTC. Translating gives CASSQTLRDRETQYF.

The gene calls are TRBV4-1 and TRBJ2-7; 7 nucleotides line up with TRBD2. The CDR3 consists of 14 residues. The junction had 9 bases not matched to a gene; V was cut back by 1 base and J by 9 bases. Germline V gene sequence: CDR1 MGHRA, CDR2 YSYEKL. The CDR3 DNA reads as TGCGCCAGCAGCCAAGGCCTAGCGGTTAAAGTGCAGTACTTC. This gives the protein CASSQGLAVKVQYF.

This chain connects TRBV27 to TRBJ2-4; 10 bases match TRBD1. The germline CDR1 and CDR2 sequences are MNHEY and SMNVEV (reference sequence). V lost 4 bases to trimming and J lost 8 bases; unmatched junction nucleotides: 5. The CDR3 is 14 residues long. CDR3 bases: TGTGCCAGCAGTTCCGGGACAGGGGAGGACATTCAGTACTTC. Translation gives CASSSGTGEDIQYF.

The chain has TRBV10-3 and TRBJ2-7; the match to TRBD1 covers 7 bases. The CDR3 is 13 amino acids. The V gene end was trimmed by 4 bases and the J gene end by 0 bases; junction bases not matched to a gene: 0. Germline loops: CDR1 ENHRY, CDR2 SYGVKD. CDR3 protein: CAISGDSSYEQYF. The CDR3 DNA is TGTGCCATCAGTGGGGACAGCTCCTACGAGCAGTACTTC.

J is TRBJ1-6 and V is TRBV11-1; maybe TRBD1 (6 bases). Germline CDR1 is SGHAT and CDR2 is FQDESV (reference sequence). Trimming removed 5 bases at V and 6 bases at J, with 11 bases between. This CDR3 region has 14 residues. DNA for the CDR3: TGTGCCAGCAGCCTCAACAGGGTTAATTCACCCCTCCACTTT. Its protein product is CASSLNRVNSPLHF. Supplemented by reference TRBV11-1 and TRBJ1-6, the full variable domain reads EAEVAQSPRYKITEKSQAVAFWCDPISGHATLYWYRQILGQGPELLVQFQDESVVDDSQLPKDRFSAERLKGVDSTLKIQPAELGDSAMYLCASSLNRVNSPLHFGNGTRLTVT.

This clone came up once. The gene calls are TRBV19 and TRBJ1-4; the D gene is possibly TRBD1 (5 bases). Germline CDR1 is LNHDA and CDR2 is SQIVND (reference sequence). Trimming removed 3 bases from V and 3 bases from J, with 8 bases in between. The CDR3 has 14 amino acids. CDR3 sequence (DNA): TGTGCCAGTAGTATCTCGGGGGCTAATGAAAAACTGTTTTTT. Its translation is CASSISGANEKLFF.

This chain connects TRBV6-2 or TRBV6-3 to TRBJ2-5; TRBD2 matches at 9 bases. From germline, CDR1 is MNHEY and CDR2 SVGEGT. V lost 2 bases to trimming and J lost 3 bases; unmatched junction nucleotides: 7. This CDR3 has 16 residues. The CDR3 DNA reads as TGTGCCAGCAGTTACGGCCTAGCGGGACCGAAAGAGACCCAGTACTTC. Protein product: CASSYGLAGPKETQYF.

The chain has TRBV2 and TRBJ1-4, with 7 bases lining up with TRBD1. The CDR3 sequence is 16 residues long. Trimming at V came to 6 bases and at J to 4 bases, leaving 11 bases not matched to a gene. Germline loops: CDR1 SNHLY, CDR2 FYNNEI. The CDR3 region is CASSSGQQPVNEKLFF. Written as DNA, the CDR3 is TGTGCCAGCAGCTCGGGACAGCAGCCCGTTAATGAAAAACTGTTTTTT.

The J gene is TRBJ2-3, the V gene TRBV3-1 (or the pseudogene TRBV3-2), with D maybe TRBD2 (6 bases). Germline V CDR1 and CDR2: LGHDT, YNNKEL (reference sequence). Trimming shortened V by 3 bases and J by 3 bases, and 16 bases separated the two germline ends. There are 16 residues in the CDR3. CDR3 protein: CASSQYLTGGTDTQYF. CDR3 bases: TGTGCCAGCAGCCAGTACCTCACTGGGGGGACAGATACGCAGTATTTT.

The rearrangement links TRBV6-5 to TRBJ2-7; 9 positions agree with TRBD1. CDR3 length: 15 amino acids. The V and J ends lost 5 bases and 3 bases, in that order; junction bases with no gene match: 8. The germline V gene encodes CDR1 MNHEY and CDR2 SVGAGI. The CDR3 nucleotides are TGTGCCAGCAGTAAGGGACAGGGTGGACTCTACGAGCAGTACGTC. Translated, it gives CASSKGQGGLYEQYV.

The chain couples TRBV5-6 to TRBJ2-1; 16 bases agree with TRBD2. Germline CDR1 and CDR2: SGHDT and YYEEEE. CDR3 length: 18 amino acids. The junction had 4 bases not matched to a gene; V was cut back by 4 bases and J by 0 bases. The CDR3 loop is CASSGTSGRASSYNEQFF. The DNA for the CDR3 is TGTGCCAGCAGCGGGACTAGCGGGAGGGCTAGCTCCTACAATGAGCAGTTCTTC. The whole variable domain, filled in from reference TRBV5-6 and TRBJ2-1, reads DAGVTQSPTHLIKTRGQQVTLRCSPKSGHDTVSWYQQALGQGPQFIFQYYEEEERQRGNFPDRFSGHQFPNYSSELNVNALLLGDSALYLCASSGTSGRASSYNEQFFGPGTRLTVL.

This clone was found a few times. V is TRBV4-3 and J is TRBJ1-3; 8 nucleotides match TRBD1. Germline V gene sequence: CDR1 LGHNA, CDR2 YSLEER. CDR3 length: 15 residues. V gave up 4 bases and J gave up 4 bases; unmatched junction bases: 6. The CDR3 reads CASSPRTGRGNTIYF. DNA of the CDR3: TGCGCCAGCAGCCCGCGGACAGGGAGAGGAAACACCATATATTTT.

The chain combines TRBV7-2 with TRBJ2-7, with D possibly TRBD1 on 5 matching bases. CDR1 and CDR2 from the germline V gene are SGHTA and FQGNSA. The CDR3 covers 14 residues. V shed 6 bases and J shed 2 bases, with 14 bases lying between them. DNA of the CDR3: TGTGCCAGCAGTTCAGGGCTGGGCCCCTACGAGCAGTACGTC. It codes for CASSSGLGPYEQYV.

Written as DNA, the CDR3 is TGTGCCAGCAGTTCGACAGGGGGCTCTCCGGGCACAGATACGCAGTATTTT. This gives the protein CASSSTGGSPGTDTQYF. The chain is built from TRBV9 and TRBJ2-3, with 10 bases fitting TRBD1. Losses at the gene ends were 5 bases for V and 1 base for J; bases not matched to a gene: 10. The CDR3 runs 17 residues. Germline assignment: CDR1 SGDLS and CDR2 YYNGEE.

The genes are TRBV4-1 and TRBJ1-5; weak D call: TRBD1 (6 bases). Germline values: CDR1 MGHRA, CDR2 YSYEKL. The ends were cut back, 4 bases at V and 9 bases at J, with 22 bases in the middle. The CDR3 length is 16 residues. The CDR3 nucleotides read TGCGCCAGCAGCCGCTCGACAGGCGAACTATCACGGCCCCAGCATTTT. Translating it yields CASSRSTGELSRPQHF.

The chain links TRBV28 to TRBJ2-7, with 8 bases aligning to TRBD1. J gave up 2 bases and V 3 bases, and 6 bases lay outside the gene matches. This CDR3 is built from 15 residues. CDR1 and CDR2 from the germline V gene are MDHEN and SYDVKM. Here the CDR3 DNA reads TGTGCCAGCAGTTTGGGCGGGACAGGCCCCTACGAGCAGTACTTC. Translated, it gives CASSLGGTGPYEQYF.

Only one count was recorded for this clone. This chain uses TRBV27 with TRBJ1-4; 9 bases line up with TRBD1. The germline V gene encodes CDR1 MNHEY and CDR2 SMNVEV (reference sequence). The CDR3 has 20 amino acids. The V gene end was trimmed by 1 base and the J gene end by 6 bases; junction bases not matched to a gene: 18. The CDR3 DNA is TGTGCCAGCAGTTTATTTGGAGTTTGGGGGGAACAGGGGGCATATGAAAAACTGTTTTTT. Amino acids: CASSLFGVWGEQGAYEKLFF.

V usage is TRBV12-3 or TRBV12-4 and J usage is TRBJ2-5; D gene ambiguous. The CDR3 runs 11 residues. The germline V and J ends were trimmed by 5 bases and 3 bases, with 4 bases remaining between them. The CDR3 is CASSPEETQYF. Written as DNA, the CDR3 is TGTGCCAGCAGTCCAGAAGAGACCCAGTACTTC.

The chain employs TRBV19 and TRBJ2-1; 15 nucleotides agree with TRBD2. The CDR3 consists of 18 residues. CDR1 LNHDA and CDR2 SQIVND come from the germline V gene (reference sequence). Trimming took 5 bases from V and 4 from J; bases not matched to a gene: 9. CDR3 residues: CASSPPGLAGGAYNEQFF. The CDR3 nucleotides are TGTGCCAGTAGTCCCCCCGGACTAGCGGGGGGGGCATACAATGAGCAGTTCTTC.

The chain couples TRBV28 to TRBJ2-7; D perhaps matches TRBD2 (6 bases). This CDR3 has 13 residues. CDR1 is MDHEN, CDR2 SYDVKM, per germline. Trimming pared 7 bases from V and 3 bases from J, leaving 13 bases between. The CDR3 spells CASNRQGGYEQYF. CDR3 coding DNA: TGTGCCAGCAATCGTCAGGGAGGCTACGAGCAGTACTTC.